The next 32 T cell receptor beta chains were all read from a single sample in a study of blood T cell repertoires in COVID-19. The assay was immunoSEQ multiplex PCR, and TCRdb's table has in-frame clones only and misses some. The table includes a few hundred thousand clones, about 87% detected once. Sequences were obtained from PBMCs or T cells enriched from blood (not recorded which). All receptors come from a woman between 40 and 55 years old who had been exposed to COVID-19.

This clone was seen only once. The chain combines TRBV7-9 with TRBJ2-1; 8 bases map to TRBD1. From germline, CDR1 is SEHNR and CDR2 FQNEAQ (reference sequence). The CDR3 consists of 12 residues. V was clipped by 4 bases and J by 12 bases; unmatched bases: 5. The CDR3 reads CASSSLQGGQFF. CDR3 DNA: TGTGCCAGCAGCTCCCTACAGGGGGGGCAGTTCTTC.

This chain connects TRBV15 to TRBJ2-5; TRBD1 might be the D (5 bases). The CDR3 is 15 residues long. V dropped 0 bases and J dropped 5 bases, with 13 bases sitting between them. Germline CDR1 reads LNHNV; CDR2 reads YYDKDF (reference sequence). The DNA of the CDR3 is TGTGCCACCAGCAGAGATCAGGGCACTCAGGAGACCCAGTACTTC. Encoded protein: CATSRDQGTQETQYF.

The V and J genes are TRBV28 and TRBJ2-7; 9 bases agree with TRBD2. J gave up 5 bases and V 3 bases, and 2 bases lay outside the gene matches. Germline lookup yields CDR1 MDHEN and CDR2 SYDVKM. The CDR3 extends over 13 amino acids. Here the CDR3 DNA reads TGTGCCAGCAGTTTGTTAGCGGGAGACGAGCAGTACGTC. Translation gives CASSLLAGDEQYV.

On this clone itself: One end of the junction varies from germline; a read error may be responsible. The rearrangement uses TRBV5-1 and TRBJ2-3; TRBD2 matches at 8 bases. In germline, CDR1 is SGHRS, CDR2 YFSETQ. The CDR3 extends over 15 amino acids. For the CDR3, the DNA is TGTGCCAGCAGCTTGCAAGCGGGAGGCACAGATACGCAGTATTTT. Its translation is CASSLQAGGTDTQYF.

This chain connects TRBV7-8 to TRBJ2-2; 8 bases line up with TRBD1. Germline values: CDR1 SGHVS, CDR2 FQNEAQ. This CDR3 comprises 16 residues. Trimming at V came to 5 bases and at J to 2 bases, leaving 7 bases not matched to a gene. The CDR3 region has the DNA TGTGCCAGCAGCAGAACCACAGGGGGAAACACCGGGGAGCTGTTTTTT. Translated, it gives CASSRTTGGNTGELFF.

The chain links TRBV5-6 to TRBJ2-5; TRBD1 might be the D (6 bases). This CDR3 spans 17 amino acids. With 1 base removed from V and 0 bases from J, the gap between germline ends came to 16 bases. Per germline, CDR1 SGHDT and CDR2 YYEEEE. For the CDR3, the DNA is TGTGCCAGCAGCTTGTCCCCAACAGGGCTCAACCAAGAGACCCAGTACTTC. This translates into CASSLSPTGLNQETQYF.

The V and J genes are TRBV5-4 and TRBJ2-2; perhaps TRBD2 as D (6 bases). Trimming removed 3 bases from V and 3 bases from J, with 9 bases in between. Germline-derived CDR1 and CDR2 are SGHNT and YYREEE (reference sequence). This CDR3 region has 14 residues. As DNA, the CDR3 is TGTGCCAGCAGCTCGGGACTTTACACCGGGGAGCTGTTTTTT. Protein sequence: CASSSGLYTGELFF.

V and J are TRBV6-5 and TRBJ1-1; TRBD1 is a possible D gene (5 bases). CDR1 is MNHEY and CDR2 is SVGAGI in the germline V gene. The CDR3 covers 14 residues. V was pared by 10 bases and J by 5 bases, with 20 bases between. The CDR3: CATLNAGRWTEAFF. The CDR3 DNA reads as TGTGCCACCCTAAACGCAGGGCGATGGACTGAAGCTTTCTTT.

The chain links TRBV9 to TRBJ2-3; 8 bases are shared with TRBD2. V was pared by 0 bases and J by 7 bases, with 13 bases of the junction left unmatched. CDR3 size: 17 residues. Germline V CDR1 and CDR2: SGDLS, YYNGEE. CDR3: CASSVGLAGIMSNTQYF. The CDR3 DNA sequence: TGTGCCAGCAGCGTAGGGCTAGCGGGCATAATGTCGAATACGCAGTATTTT.

This chain uses TRBV15 with TRBJ2-2; 8 bases are a match to TRBD2. The germline CDR1 and CDR2 sequences are LNHNV and YYDKDF (reference sequence). This CDR3 region has 17 residues. After removal of 5 bases from V and 4 bases from J, the junction contained 12 bases not matched to a gene. For the CDR3, the DNA is TGTGCCACCAGCCCCGGGAGAGCGGGGGCGAGCACCGGGGAGCTGTTTTTT. This codes for CATSPGRAGASTGELFF.

J is TRBJ1-4 and V is TRBV13, with D possibly being TRBD1 (6 bases). Germline CDR1 PRHDT, CDR2 FYEKMQ (reference sequence). Trimming took 6 bases from V and 2 from J, leaving 16 bases between them. The CDR3 has 16 amino acids. DNA for the CDR3: TGTGCCAGCAGTCCCCCAGACAGGACCACTAATGAAAAACTGTTTTTT. It translates to CASSPPDRTTNEKLFF.

The chain joins TRBV6-4 to TRBJ1-2, with unresolved D. This CDR3 comprises 13 residues. Trimming left V 1 base short and J 8 bases short, with 11 bases between. Germline CDR1 is MRHNA and CDR2 is SNTAGT. The CDR3 sequence: CASSDFPGDGYTF. The CDR3 DNA is TGTGCCAGCAGTGACTTTCCCGGAGACGGCTACACCTTC.

This chain uses TRBV7-9 with TRBJ2-1; perhaps TRBD1 as D (5 bases). V lost 5 bases and J lost 0, with 11 bases in between. Germline V gene lookup returns CDR1 SEHNR and CDR2 FQNEAQ (reference sequence). This CDR3 region has 15 residues. The CDR3 region is CASSLTDISYNEQFF. CDR3 DNA: TGTGCCAGCAGCCTGACGGACATCTCCTACAATGAGCAGTTCTTC. Full variable domain (rest looked up from reference TRBV7-9 and TRBJ2-1): DTGVSQNPRHKITKRGQNVTFRCDPISEHNRLYWYRQTLGQGPEFLTYFQNEAQLEKSRLLSDRFSAERPKGSFSTLEIQRTEQGDSAMYLCASSLTDISYNEQFFGPGTRLTVL.

The CDR3 region has the DNA TGTGCCATCAGTGTCAACCCAGGGGTCGGAGAAAAACTGTTTTTT. Translation gives CAISVNPGVGEKLFF. The chain links TRBV10-3 to TRBJ1-4; a possible D gene is TRBD1 (6 bases). Germline V gene lookup returns CDR1 ENHRY and CDR2 SYGVKD. The CDR3 consists of 15 residues. Trimming cost V 4 bases and J 8 bases, with 17 bases left between them.

The chain has TRBV28 and TRBJ2-3; the D gene is possibly TRBD2 (6 bases). The CDR3 loop spans 16 amino acids. The V gene's germline CDR1 is MDHEN and CDR2 SYDVKM. V was trimmed by 6 bases and J by 1 base, leaving 17 bases between them. The CDR3, as DNA: TGTGCCAGCAGAGCTCACCTCGGGGGTCGCACAGATACGCAGTATTTT. Its translation is CASRAHLGGRTDTQYF.

V gene TRBV27 combines with J gene TRBJ2-4; D is perhaps TRBD2 (6 bases). V lost 3 bases to trimming and J lost 4 bases, with 16 bases between them. This CDR3 has 16 amino acids. Germline V CDR1 and CDR2: MNHEY, SMNVEV (reference sequence). The CDR3 DNA is TGTGCCAGCAGTTTCTCCGGGACTCTCCTAAAAAACATTCAGTACTTC. Its translation is CASSFSGTLLKNIQYF.

This clone was counted a single time. V gene TRBV4-2 combines with J gene TRBJ1-2, with D uncertain. V was cut by 0 bases and J by 8 bases, with 10 bases left in between. CDR1 is LGHNA and CDR2 is YNFKEQ in the germline V gene. This CDR3 spans 13 amino acids. The CDR3 DNA reads TGTGCCAGCAGCCAAGACAAGACAAGGGGCTACACCTTC. The encoded protein is CASSQDKTRGYTF.

V gene TRBV7-9 combines with J gene TRBJ2-3, with D possibly matching TRBD2 (6 bases). The ends were cut back, 2 bases at V and 2 bases at J, with 11 bases in the middle. The CDR3 consists of 15 residues. CDR1 and CDR2 (germline): SEHNR, FQNEAQ (reference sequence). CDR3 sequence reads: CASSLRLVHTDTQYF. The CDR3 nucleotides read TGTGCCAGCAGCTTAAGACTAGTCCACACAGATACGCAGTATTTT.

This chain joins TRBV5-8 and TRBJ2-2; D might be TRBD1 (5 bases). The V and J ends lost 1 base and 3 bases respectively, with 13 bases between them. CDR1 is SGHTS and CDR2 is YDEGEE in the germline V gene. CDR3 length equals 16 residues. The chain's CDR3 is CASSLRQLQYTGELFF. The CDR3 coding sequence is TGTGCCAGCAGCTTGAGACAGCTCCAGTACACCGGGGAGCTGTTTTTT.

This chain joins TRBV6-5 and TRBJ2-7, with 7 nucleotides matching TRBD1. This CDR3 is built from 14 residues. Germline V gives CDR1 MNHEY, CDR2 SVGAGI. Trimming took 7 bases from V and 3 from J; bases not matched to a gene: 9. The CDR3 sequence is CASKPGQMIYEQYF. CDR3 coding DNA: TGTGCCAGCAAACCGGGACAGATGATCTACGAGCAGTACTTC.

The chain recombines TRBV5-4 with TRBJ2-2; D possibly corresponds to TRBD1 (6 bases). V lost 3 bases to trimming and J lost 8 bases, with 8 bases between them. The CDR3 has 12 amino acids. Germline V gene sequence: CDR1 SGHNT, CDR2 YYREEE (reference sequence). In DNA form, the CDR3 reads TGTGCCAGCAGCTCGAGGGGGGGGGAGCTGTTTTTT. It codes for CASSSRGGELFF.

The chain uses TRBV3-1 (or the pseudogene TRBV3-2) and TRBJ2-7; 7 positions match TRBD2. The J segment lost 1 base and the V segment lost 0 bases, leaving 6 bases of the junction unmatched. The germline CDR1 and CDR2 sequences are LGHDT and YNNKEL (reference sequence). This CDR3 has 16 residues. The CDR3 sequence is CASSQDTASGSYEQYF. In DNA form, the CDR3 reads TGTGCCAGCAGCCAAGATACGGCTAGCGGATCCTACGAGCAGTACTTC.

This clone appeared once. The chain combines TRBV7-2 with TRBJ1-4; no reliable D call. V lost 4 bases, J lost 2 bases, and 11 bases lay in between. The CDR3 loop spans 15 amino acids. Germline V CDR1 and CDR2: SGHTA, FQGNSA. The CDR3: CASSSEVGTNEKLFF. DNA of the CDR3: TGTGCCAGCAGCTCTGAAGTCGGGACTAATGAAAAACTGTTTTTT.

The chain has TRBV15 and TRBJ1-5; 9 bases are a match to TRBD1. Germline-derived CDR1 and CDR2 are LNHNV and YYDKDF (reference sequence). This CDR3 is built from 18 residues. V lost 0 bases and J lost 0; bases outside the gene matches: 6. CDR3 DNA: TGTGCCACCAGCAGAGACCCGACAGGGGGACTTAGCAATCAGCCCCAGCATTTT. It is translated as CATSRDPTGGLSNQPQHF.

The CDR3: CSVAVTGGPEAFF. CDR3 in DNA: TGCAGCGTTGCGGTGACAGGGGGCCCTGAAGCTTTCTTT. This sequence joins TRBV29-1 and TRBJ1-1, with 10 bases matching TRBD1. The CDR3 is made up of 13 amino acids. Looked up from germline, CDR1 is SQVTM and CDR2 is ANQGSEA. V shed 4 bases and J 6 bases; nucleotides not matched to a gene: 5.

The chain links TRBV10-3 to TRBJ2-2; TRBD1 matches 8 bases. The CDR3 loop spans 16 amino acids. V dropped 5 bases and J dropped 2; count of bases not matched to a gene: 7. Germline CDR1 and CDR2: ENHRY and SYGVKD. Here the CDR3 reads CAISLGQGENTGELFF. The CDR3 DNA follows: TGTGCCATCAGTTTAGGACAGGGCGAAAACACCGGGGAGCTGTTTTTT.

The V gene is TRBV13, the J gene TRBJ1-2, with 8 bases fitting TRBD1. Germline V lookup: CDR1 PRHDT, CDR2 FYEKMQ (reference sequence). The trim removed 5 bases at V and 1 base at J, leaving 12 bases unmatched. This CDR3 has 17 amino acids. The CDR3 nucleotides read TGTGCCAGCAGCGTTCGGACAGGGCCCCACGGTAACTATGGCTACACCTTC. It yields the protein CASSVRTGPHGNYGYTF.

CDR3 residues: CASSSLAGVSTDTQYF. DNA for the CDR3: TGTGCCAGCAGCTCCCTAGCGGGAGTAAGCACAGATACGCAGTATTTT. The rearrangement uses TRBV7-6 and TRBJ2-3, with TRBD2 matching 10 bases. In germline, CDR1 is SGHVS, CDR2 FNYEAQ. Trimming at V came to 4 bases and at J to 0 bases, leaving 4 bases not matched to a gene. This CDR3 spans 16 amino acids.

CDR3 region: CASSEVTGGGEQYF. In nucleotides, the CDR3 is TGTGCCAGCAGTGAAGTTACAGGGGGTGGTGAGCAGTACTTC. The chain is built from TRBV25-1 and TRBJ2-7, with TRBD1 matching 8 bases. CDR1 and CDR2 (germline): MGHDK, SYGVNS. The CDR3 is 14 residues long. The V segment lost 2 bases and the J segment 7 bases; nucleotides outside the gene matches: 7.

V and J are TRBV27 and TRBJ1-4; TRBD1 might be the D (5 bases). Trimming left V 4 bases short and J 6 bases short, with 15 bases between. The CDR3 is 15 residues long. The germline gives CDR1 MNHEY, CDR2 SMNVEV (reference sequence). The CDR3 DNA reads as TGTGCCAGCAGTTCCGTTTGGGGGGGTTATGAAAAACTGTTTTTT. Translation: CASSSVWGGYEKLFF.

V usage is TRBV4-1 and J usage is TRBJ1-2, with D perhaps TRBD1 (6 bases). CDR3 length equals 20 residues. Trimming took 6 bases from V and 3 from J, leaving 32 bases between them. The germline V gene encodes CDR1 MGHRA and CDR2 YSYEKL. This CDR3 is CASRRETGSGQGLADYGYTF. For the CDR3, the DNA is TGCGCCAGCAGGAGGGAGACAGGATCCGGGCAGGGGTTGGCGGACTATGGCTACACCTTC.

A remark on this clone: At one end, the junction sequence differs from germline, possibly due to a read error. This chain uses TRBV24-1 with TRBJ1-2; D is undetermined. Germline assignment: CDR1 KGHDR and CDR2 SFDVKD. The CDR3 runs 13 residues. CDR3 in DNA: TGTGCCACCAGTGATAGTGACATCTATGACTACACCTTC. Protein product: CATSDSDIYDYTF.